Sequencing of this TCR beta chain was carried out in a study of cytomegalovirus exposure and HLA in healthy donors. The PCR was carried out with 60 Vbeta primers and 13 Jbeta primers. As handled by the study authors: In a later analysis, around 10 million of tens of millions of unique beta chains occurred in at least two donors. Sequenced by immunoSEQ multiplex PCR; TCRdb stores in-frame clones only, minus some. V and J calls and clone size are given by that table; D and trimming were obtained from the DNA. Among 210,000 or so clones, more than 60% were seen once, and the ten largest hold roughly 2.6%. Study-wide results and caveats: Later findings reportedly placed an Asian-associated ancestry cluster below the approximately 670-donor mean for N-insertions. The records held CMV serostatus as the only immune exposure information.

Note on this clone: Its specificity is not known.

Input material: PBMCs. The source is a woman aged 55-69 years in good health and CMV-seropositive.

The CDR3 region is CASSSRLAGGFYEQYF. CDR3 nucleotides: TGTGCCAGCAGCAGTAGACTAGCGGGGGGGTTCTACGAGCAGTACTTC. V is TRBV21-1 and J is TRBJ2-7; whether TRBD2, the table's D call, matches the DNA was not checked. TRBV21-1 counts as a pseudogene. The CDR3 is 16 residues long.